The sequence of this T cell receptor beta chain was determined in a study of control samples from healthy donors and cancer patients. Clones were read by immunoSEQ multiplex PCR, and TCRdb kept only the in-frame ones, dropping some. Of roughly 80,000 clones listed, about 88% are singletons. With V trimmed by 9 bases and J by 0 bases, 3 bases remained unmatched. Germline CDR1 MDHEN, CDR2 SYDVKM. There are 13 residues in the CDR3. The chain uses TRBV28 and TRBJ1-2, with TRBD1 matching over 8 bases. The sequenced sample was blood. The sequence derives from a woman between 50 and 59 years old in good health. The CDR3 DNA follows: TGTGCCAGTCGACAGGGGACTAACTATGGCTACACCTTC. Encoded protein: CASRQGTNYGYTF.